Included here is one T cell receptor (beta chain) sequence, with context. Its antigen is as yet unknown. The CDR3 has 15 amino acids. Trimming removed 0 bases from V and 2 bases from J; junction bases left unmatched: 1. CDR1 and CDR2 from the germline V gene are SGDLS and YYNGEE. The sample comes from a study of cytomegalovirus exposure and HLA in healthy donors. Study context: An analysis done earlier identified roughly 120 million unique TCR beta sequences from about 179 million T cells.

Study-wide points: Later, TCR association rates were found to vary by HLA locus, highest for DRB1 and lowest for HLA-C.

The PCR contained 60 Vbeta and 13 Jbeta primers. Libraries were prepared by immunoSEQ multiplex PCR; TCRdb keeps only in-frame clonotypes and omits some of them. The top ten hold about 0.77% of the sample, which has about 220,000 clones, approximately 88% seen once. Sequencing used PBMCs. The clonotype originates from a boy aged 2 to 10 in good health and CMV-seronegative. This sequence joins TRBV9 and TRBJ2-2; 7 bases fit TRBD2. CDR3 sequence (DNA): TGTGCCAGCAGCGTAGGCGGGGGTAACACCGGGGAGCTGTTTTTT. It specifies CASSVGGGNTGELFF.